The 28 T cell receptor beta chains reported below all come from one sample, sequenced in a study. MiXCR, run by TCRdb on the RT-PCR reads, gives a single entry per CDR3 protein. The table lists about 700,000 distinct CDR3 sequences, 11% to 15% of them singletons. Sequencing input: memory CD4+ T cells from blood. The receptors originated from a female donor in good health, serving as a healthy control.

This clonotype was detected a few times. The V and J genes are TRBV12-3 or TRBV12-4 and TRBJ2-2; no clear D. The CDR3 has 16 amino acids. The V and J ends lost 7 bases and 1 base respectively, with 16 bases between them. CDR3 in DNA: TGTGCCAGCATCCCATTATTACGGCTGAACACCGGGGAGCTGTTTTTT. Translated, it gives CASIPLLRLNTGELFF.

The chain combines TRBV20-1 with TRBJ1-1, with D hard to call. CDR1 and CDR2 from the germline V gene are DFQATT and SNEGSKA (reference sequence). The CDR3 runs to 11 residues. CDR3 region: CRLLVNTEAFF. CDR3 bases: TGCCGATTGTTAGTGAACACTGAAGCTTTCTTT.

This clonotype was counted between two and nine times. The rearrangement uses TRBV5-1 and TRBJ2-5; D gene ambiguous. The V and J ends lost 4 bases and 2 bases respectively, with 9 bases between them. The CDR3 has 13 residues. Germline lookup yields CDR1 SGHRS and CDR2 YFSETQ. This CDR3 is CASSNAGQETQYF. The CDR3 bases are TGCGCCAGCAGCAACGCAGGACAAGAGACCCAGTACTTC.

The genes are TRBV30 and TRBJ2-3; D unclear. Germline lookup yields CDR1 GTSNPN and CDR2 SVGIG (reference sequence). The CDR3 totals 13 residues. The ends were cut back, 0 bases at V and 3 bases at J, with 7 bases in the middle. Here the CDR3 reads CAWSVLGTDTQYF. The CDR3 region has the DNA TGTGCCTGGAGTGTTTTGGGGACAGATACGCAGTATTTT.

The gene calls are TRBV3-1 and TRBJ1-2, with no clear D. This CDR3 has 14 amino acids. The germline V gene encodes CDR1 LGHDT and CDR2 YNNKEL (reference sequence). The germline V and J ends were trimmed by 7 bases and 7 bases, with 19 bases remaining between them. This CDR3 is CASNPSFRGLGYTF. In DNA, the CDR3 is TGTGCCAGCAACCCTTCTTTCAGAGGGCTTGGCTACACCTTC.

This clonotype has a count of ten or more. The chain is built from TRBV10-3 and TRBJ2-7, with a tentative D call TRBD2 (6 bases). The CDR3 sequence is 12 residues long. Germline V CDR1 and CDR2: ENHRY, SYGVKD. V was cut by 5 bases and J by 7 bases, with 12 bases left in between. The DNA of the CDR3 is TGTGCCATCAGTCGGGTTCGGGAGGAGCAGTACTTC. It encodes CAISRVREEQYF.

CDR3 nucleotide sequence: TGTGCCAGCAGCTTAATGCCCCTTACGGGAGCAAATGAGCAGTTCTTC. It translates to CASSLMPLTGANEQFF. This rearrangement joins TRBV11-2 to TRBJ2-1; possible D gene TRBD2, 6 bases. CDR1 SGHAT and CDR2 FQNNGV come from the germline V gene. Trimming removed 2 bases from V and 7 bases from J, with 18 bases in between. The CDR3 spans 16 residues.

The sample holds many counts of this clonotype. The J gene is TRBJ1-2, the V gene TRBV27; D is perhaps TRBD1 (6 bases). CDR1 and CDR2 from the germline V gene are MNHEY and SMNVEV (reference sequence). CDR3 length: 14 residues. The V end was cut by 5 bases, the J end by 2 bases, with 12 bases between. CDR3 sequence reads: CASSPLTGNYGYTF. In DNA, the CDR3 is TGTGCCAGCAGTCCGTTGACAGGAAACTATGGCTACACCTTC.

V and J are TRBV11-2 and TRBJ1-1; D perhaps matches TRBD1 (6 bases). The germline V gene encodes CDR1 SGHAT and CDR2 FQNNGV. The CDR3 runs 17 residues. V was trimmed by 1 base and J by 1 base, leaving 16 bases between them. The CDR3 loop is CASSLGWGQGENTEAFF. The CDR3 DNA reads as TGTGCCAGCAGCTTAGGGTGGGGGCAAGGTGAGAACACTGAAGCTTTCTTT. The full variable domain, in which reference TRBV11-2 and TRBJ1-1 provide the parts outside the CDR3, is EAGVAQSPRYKIIEKRQSVAFWCNPISGHATLYWYQQILGQGPKLLIQFQNNGVVDDSQLPKDRFSAERLKGVDSTLKIQPAKLEDSAVYLCASSLGWGQGENTEAFFGQGTRLTVV.

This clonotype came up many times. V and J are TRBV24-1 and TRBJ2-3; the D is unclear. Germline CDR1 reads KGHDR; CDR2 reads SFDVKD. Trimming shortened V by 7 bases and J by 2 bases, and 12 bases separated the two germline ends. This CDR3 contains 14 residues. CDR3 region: CATSAAGFTDTQYF. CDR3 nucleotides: TGTGCCACCAGCGCCGCCGGCTTCACAGATACGCAGTATTTT.

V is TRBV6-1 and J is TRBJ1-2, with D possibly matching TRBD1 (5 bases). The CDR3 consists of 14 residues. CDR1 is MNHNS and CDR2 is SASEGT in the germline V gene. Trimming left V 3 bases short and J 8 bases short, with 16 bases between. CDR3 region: CASSDDSPWRGYTF. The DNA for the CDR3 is TGTGCCAGCAGTGACGACAGCCCCTGGAGGGGCTACACCTTC.

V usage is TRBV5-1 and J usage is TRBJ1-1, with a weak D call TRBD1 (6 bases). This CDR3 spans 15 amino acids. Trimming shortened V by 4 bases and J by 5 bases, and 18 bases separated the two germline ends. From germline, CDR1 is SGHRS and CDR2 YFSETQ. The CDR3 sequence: CASSKRQEGGTEAFF. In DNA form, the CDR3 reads TGCGCCAGCAGCAAGCGACAGGAGGGGGGGACTGAAGCTTTCTTT.

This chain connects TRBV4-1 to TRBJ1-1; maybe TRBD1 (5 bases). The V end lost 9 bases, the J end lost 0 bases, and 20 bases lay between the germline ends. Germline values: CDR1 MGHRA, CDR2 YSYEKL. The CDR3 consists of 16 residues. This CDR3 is CASAIGGAGMNTEAFF. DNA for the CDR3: TGCGCCAGTGCGATCGGTGGGGCGGGAATGAACACTGAAGCTTTCTTT.

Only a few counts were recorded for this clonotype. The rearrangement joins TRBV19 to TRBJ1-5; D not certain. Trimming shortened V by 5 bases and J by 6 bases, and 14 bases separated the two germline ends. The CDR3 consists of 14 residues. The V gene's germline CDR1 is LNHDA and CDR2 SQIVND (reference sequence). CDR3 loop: CASSLTRGPQPQHF. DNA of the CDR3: TGTGCCAGTAGTCTTACACGTGGACCTCAGCCCCAGCATTTT. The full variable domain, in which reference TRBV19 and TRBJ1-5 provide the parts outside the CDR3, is DGGITQSPKYLFRKEGQNVTLSCEQNLNHDAMYWYRQDPGQGLRLIYYSQIVNDFQKGDIAEGYSVSREKKESFPLTVTSAQKNPTAFYLCASSLTRGPQPQHFGDGTRLSIL.

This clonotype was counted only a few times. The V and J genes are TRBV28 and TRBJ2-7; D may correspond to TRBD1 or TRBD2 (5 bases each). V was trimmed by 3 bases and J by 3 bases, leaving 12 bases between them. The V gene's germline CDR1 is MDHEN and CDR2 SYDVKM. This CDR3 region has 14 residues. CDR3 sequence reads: CASSFGGGFYEQYF. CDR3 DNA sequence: TGTGCCAGCAGTTTTGGTGGGGGTTTCTACGAGCAGTACTTC.

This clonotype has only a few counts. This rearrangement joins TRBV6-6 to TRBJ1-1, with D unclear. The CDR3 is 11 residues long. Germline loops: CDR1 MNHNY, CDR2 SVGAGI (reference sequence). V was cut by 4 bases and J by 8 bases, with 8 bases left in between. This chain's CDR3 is CASSSLREAFF. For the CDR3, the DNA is TGTGCCAGCAGTTCCTTGAGGGAAGCTTTCTTT.

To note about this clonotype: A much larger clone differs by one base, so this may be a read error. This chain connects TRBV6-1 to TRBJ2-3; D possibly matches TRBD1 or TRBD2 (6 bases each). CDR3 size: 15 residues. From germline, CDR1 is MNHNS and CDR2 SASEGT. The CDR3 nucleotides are TGTTCCAGCAGTGAAAGGAGGGGGTTAGGAGATACGCAGTATTTT. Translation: CSSSERRGLGDTQYF.

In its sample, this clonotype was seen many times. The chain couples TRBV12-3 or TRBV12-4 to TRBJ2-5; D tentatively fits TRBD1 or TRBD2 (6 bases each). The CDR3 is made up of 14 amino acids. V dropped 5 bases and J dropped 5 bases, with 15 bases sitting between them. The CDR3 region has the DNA TGTGCCAGCAGTCCCTACAGGGCGGGGGAGACCCAGTACTTC. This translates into CASSPYRAGETQYF.

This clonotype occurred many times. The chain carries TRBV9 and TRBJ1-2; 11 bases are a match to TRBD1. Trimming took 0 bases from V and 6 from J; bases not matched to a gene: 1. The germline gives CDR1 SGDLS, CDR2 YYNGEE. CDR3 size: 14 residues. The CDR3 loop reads CASSVGTGGDGYTF. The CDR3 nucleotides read TGTGCCAGCAGCGTAGGGACAGGGGGCGATGGCTACACCTTC.

DNA for the CDR3: TGCGCCAGCAGCGTGCAAACACTCGGGACAGGAACTGAAGCTTTCTTT. Its translation is CASSVQTLGTGTEAFF. The V and J genes are TRBV5-1 and TRBJ1-1, with TRBD1 matching over 8 bases. The CDR3 covers 16 residues. In germline, CDR1 is SGHRS, CDR2 YFSETQ. V shed 4 bases and J 5 bases; nucleotides not matched to a gene: 13.

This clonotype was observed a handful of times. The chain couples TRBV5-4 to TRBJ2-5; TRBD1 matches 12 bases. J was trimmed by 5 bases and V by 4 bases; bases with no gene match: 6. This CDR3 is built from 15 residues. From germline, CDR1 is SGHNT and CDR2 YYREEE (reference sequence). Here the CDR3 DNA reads TGTGCCAGCAGCCCCGGGACAGGGGGCCGCGAGACCCAGTACTTC. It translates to CASSPGTGGRETQYF.

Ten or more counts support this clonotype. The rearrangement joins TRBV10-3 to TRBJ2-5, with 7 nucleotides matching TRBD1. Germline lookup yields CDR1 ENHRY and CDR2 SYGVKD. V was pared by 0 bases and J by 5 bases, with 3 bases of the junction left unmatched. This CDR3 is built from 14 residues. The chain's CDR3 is CAISESGQAETQYF. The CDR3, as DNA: TGTGCCATCAGTGAGTCCGGACAGGCGGAGACCCAGTACTTC.

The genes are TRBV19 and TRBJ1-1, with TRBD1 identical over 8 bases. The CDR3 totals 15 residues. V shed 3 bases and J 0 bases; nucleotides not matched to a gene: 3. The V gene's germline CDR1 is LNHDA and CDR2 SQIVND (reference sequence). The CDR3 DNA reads TGTGCCAGTAGTATGGGGGACAGGTTGAACACTGAAGCTTTCTTT. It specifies CASSMGDRLNTEAFF.

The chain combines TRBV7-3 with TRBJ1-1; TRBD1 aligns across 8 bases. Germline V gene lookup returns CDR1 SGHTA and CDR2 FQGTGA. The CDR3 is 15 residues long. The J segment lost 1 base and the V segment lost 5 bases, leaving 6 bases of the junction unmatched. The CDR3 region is CASSKGQATNTEAFF. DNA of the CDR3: TGTGCCAGCAGCAAGGGACAGGCGACGAACACTGAAGCTTTCTTT.

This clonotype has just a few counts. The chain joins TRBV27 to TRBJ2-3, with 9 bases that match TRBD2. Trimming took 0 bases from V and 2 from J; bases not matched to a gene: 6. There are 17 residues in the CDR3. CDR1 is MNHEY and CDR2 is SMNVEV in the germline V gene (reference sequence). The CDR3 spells CASSLSLRGGYTDTQYF. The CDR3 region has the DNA TGTGCCAGCAGTTTATCCTTGCGGGGGGGTTACACAGATACGCAGTATTTT.

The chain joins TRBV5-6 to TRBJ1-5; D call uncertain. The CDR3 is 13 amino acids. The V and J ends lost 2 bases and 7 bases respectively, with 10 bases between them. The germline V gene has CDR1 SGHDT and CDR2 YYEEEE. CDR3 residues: CASSFSPLQPQHF. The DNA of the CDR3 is TGTGCCAGCAGCTTCTCTCCACTACAGCCCCAGCATTTT.

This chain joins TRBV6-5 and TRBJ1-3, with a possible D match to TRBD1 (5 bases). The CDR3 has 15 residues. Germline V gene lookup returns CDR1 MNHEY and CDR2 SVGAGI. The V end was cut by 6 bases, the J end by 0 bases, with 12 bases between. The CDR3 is CASRWDGDSGNTIYF. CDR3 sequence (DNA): TGTGCCAGCAGATGGGACGGAGACTCTGGAAACACCATATATTTT.

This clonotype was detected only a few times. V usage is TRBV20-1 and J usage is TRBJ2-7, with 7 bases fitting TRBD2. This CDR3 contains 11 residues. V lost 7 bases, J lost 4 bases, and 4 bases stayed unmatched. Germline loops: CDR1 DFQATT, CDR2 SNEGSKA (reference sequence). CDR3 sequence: CSGAGEYEQYF. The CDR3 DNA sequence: TGCAGTGGGGCGGGAGAGTACGAGCAGTACTTC.